The 3 T cell receptor beta chains in this list originate from one sample, sequenced in a study of T cell responses to AZD1222 COVID-19 vaccine. The data were produced by immunoSEQ multiplex PCR, yet TCRdb's version contains in-frame clones alone and is incomplete. Among more than 95,000 clones listed, over 75% were seen once. The sample was peripheral blood, taken on day 0 of AZD1222 vaccination. The receptors were gathered from an adult in good health.

This sequence joins TRBV19 and TRBJ1-5; 7 bases fit TRBD1. The CDR3 is made up of 14 amino acids. V was clipped by 5 bases and J by 9 bases; unmatched bases: 10. Germline V gives CDR1 LNHDA, CDR2 SQIVND (reference sequence). The CDR3 nucleotides are TGTGCCAGTAGTCCAGGGGGGTACCGACGGCCCCAGCATTTT. Its translation: CASSPGGYRRPQHF.

V gene TRBV2 combines with J gene TRBJ2-1; tentatively, D is TRBD1 (7 bases). Germline assignment: CDR1 SNHLY and CDR2 FYNNEI. This CDR3 is 14 amino acids long. V was trimmed by 7 bases and J by 7 bases, leaving 17 bases between them. The chain's CDR3 is CASTQEGAGNEQFF. DNA of the CDR3: TGTGCCAGCACCCAGGAGGGGGCTGGGAATGAGCAGTTCTTC.

The rearrangement links TRBV19 to TRBJ2-7; 13 positions match TRBD2. The CDR3 is made up of 15 amino acids. V trimming: 5 bases; J trimming: 3 bases; junction bases outside the gene matches: 4. In germline, CDR1 is LNHDA, CDR2 SQIVND (reference sequence). The CDR3 region has the DNA TGTGCCAGTAGTGTGGGACTAGCGGGGCTCTACGAGCAGTACTTC. This sequence encodes CASSVGLAGLYEQYF.